The 32 T cell receptor beta chains reported below all come from one sample, sequenced in a study of beta chain features in type 1 diabetes. Expressed TCRB transcripts were sequenced, since all the RNA that had been isolated was reverse transcribed. Only in-frame clones appear in the TCRdb table, and some are missing; sequencing was by immunoSEQ multiplex PCR. Among 200,000 to 250,000 clones, under 13% were seen once, and the ten largest hold roughly 1.4%. The specimen was central memory CD4+ T cells from blood. These receptors all stem from a man between 18 and 35 years old in good health.

This clone was counted a few times. This chain joins TRBV20-1 and TRBJ1-1; D call uncertain. CDR3 length equals 11 residues. Per the germline V gene, CDR1 is DFQATT and CDR2 is SNEGSKA (reference sequence). V gave up 3 bases and J gave up 3 bases, with 5 bases separating them. DNA for the CDR3: TGCAGTGCTAGTTCGGACACTGAAGCTTTCTTT. Protein sequence: CSASSDTEAFF.

The chain combines TRBV9 with TRBJ2-7, with 8 bases fitting TRBD1. Germline CDR1 SGDLS, CDR2 YYNGEE. This CDR3 has 16 residues. J gave up 1 base and V 0 bases, and 6 bases lay outside the gene matches. The CDR3 DNA reads as TGTGCCAGCAGCGTAGGTTACTACAGGGGGTCCTACGAGCAGTACTTC. It codes for CASSVGYYRGSYEQYF.

This clone was seen a handful of times. V gene TRBV4-2 combines with J gene TRBJ2-7, with D perhaps TRBD2 (6 bases). Trimming removed 1 base at V and 0 bases at J, with 13 bases between. CDR1 is LGHNA and CDR2 is YNFKEQ in the germline V gene. This CDR3 region has 16 residues. This chain's CDR3 is CASSQVIAADSYEQYF. For the CDR3, the DNA is TGTGCCAGCAGCCAAGTCATAGCGGCGGACTCCTACGAGCAGTACTTC.

The chain combines TRBV19 with TRBJ2-7; weak D call: TRBD2 (6 bases). V lost 8 bases, J lost 5 bases, and 16 bases lay in between. The CDR3 runs to 13 residues. CDR1 is LNHDA and CDR2 is SQIVND in the germline V gene (reference sequence). For the CDR3, the DNA is TGTGCCAGTGCGGGGCGGATTTCGGACGAGCAGTACTTC. Amino acids: CASAGRISDEQYF.

This clone was seen at least ten times. The chain recombines TRBV15 with TRBJ2-3, with TRBD1 matching over 7 bases. Germline V lookup: CDR1 LNHNV, CDR2 YYDKDF (reference sequence). This CDR3 has 16 amino acids. The ends lost 0 bases at V and 1 base at J; junction bases unmatched: 4. CDR3 amino acids: CATSRDRGQGTDTQYF. DNA of the CDR3: TGTGCCACCAGCAGAGATAGAGGACAGGGCACAGATACGCAGTATTTT.

The sample holds a few counts of this clone. The rearrangement links TRBV2 to TRBJ2-1; D gene ambiguous. Trimming pared 7 bases from V and 0 bases from J, leaving 13 bases between. The CDR3 is made up of 15 amino acids. Germline CDR1 reads SNHLY; CDR2 reads FYNNEI. The CDR3 bases are TGTGCCAGCATCGGCCCGTCAGGCTCCTACAATGAGCAGTTCTTC. It is translated as CASIGPSGSYNEQFF.

The chain links TRBV6-5 to TRBJ2-5; 8 bases fit TRBD1. This CDR3 is built from 15 residues. CDR1 is MNHEY, CDR2 SVGAGI, per germline. V lost 4 bases and J lost 2; bases outside the gene matches: 6. Here the CDR3 DNA reads TGTGCCAGCAGTTCCCCAGGGGGCGGGCAAGAGACCCAGTACTTC. Its protein is CASSSPGGGQETQYF.

CDR3 protein: CSVEIGGGAYEQYF. The CDR3 DNA follows: TGCAGCGTTGAAATAGGAGGAGGCGCCTACGAGCAGTACTTC. This chain joins TRBV29-1 and TRBJ2-7, with a possible D match to TRBD2 (5 bases). CDR3 size: 14 residues. Between the trimmed V and J ends, which lost 2 bases and 2 bases, there was a span of 13 bases. Germline values: CDR1 SQVTM, CDR2 ANQGSEA.

This clone has only a few counts. Here the CDR3 reads CAISRGRDFSYEQYF. The CDR3 DNA sequence: TGTGCCATCAGCCGGGGCCGTGACTTCTCCTACGAGCAGTACTTC. The V and J genes are TRBV10-3 and TRBJ2-7, with D perhaps being TRBD1 or TRBD2 (5 bases each). V was trimmed by 6 bases and J by 0 bases, leaving 15 bases between them. In germline, CDR1 is ENHRY, CDR2 SYGVKD. This CDR3 has 15 residues.

This clone appeared many times. The same CDR3 can be traced to other DNA sequences in this sample. The chain recombines TRBV19 with TRBJ2-6; D is unresolved. The CDR3 contains 11 residues. CDR1 LNHDA and CDR2 SQIVND come from the germline V gene (reference sequence). Trimming took off 8 bases at V and 3 bases at J, with 2 bases between the two ends. CDR3 amino acids: CASGGANVLTF. CDR3 nucleotide sequence: TGTGCCAGTGGTGGGGCCAACGTCCTGACTTTC.

This clone was detected only a few times. The V and J genes are TRBV29-1 and TRBJ1-1; D is unresolved. The CDR3 runs to 11 residues. Deletions cut 2 bases from V and 5 bases from J, with 6 bases between. CDR1 SQVTM and CDR2 ANQGSEA come from the germline V gene. The CDR3 nucleotides read TGCAGCGTTGAAATGGGGACTGAAGCTTTCTTT. Residues: CSVEMGTEAFF.

This clone was detected many times. The CDR3 region has the DNA TGTGCCAGCAGCTCTAGAGGTAGCACAGATACGCAGTATTTT. This codes for CASSSRGSTDTQYF. V and J are TRBV7-9 and TRBJ2-3; D unclear. The germline CDR1 and CDR2 sequences are SEHNR and FQNEAQ (reference sequence). V was clipped by 4 bases and J by 0 bases, with 8 bases between them. The CDR3 is 14 residues long.

The gene calls are TRBV15 and TRBJ2-4; D possibly matches TRBD1 or TRBD2 (5 bases each). The CDR3 length is 14 residues. CDR1 is LNHNV, CDR2 YYDKDF, per germline (reference sequence). V dropped 6 bases and J dropped 6 bases, with 15 bases sitting between them. The CDR3 DNA reads TGTGCCACCAGTAGTACCGGGACCCTAAACATTCAGTACTTC. Protein sequence: CATSSTGTLNIQYF.

A few counts support this clone. The chain has TRBV6-1 and TRBJ2-1, with D uncertain. CDR3 size: 12 residues. CDR1 and CDR2 (germline): MNHNS, SASEGT. Deletions cut 7 bases from V and 3 bases from J, with 7 bases between. The CDR3 loop is CASTPDYNEQFF. As DNA, the CDR3 is TGTGCCAGCACTCCGGACTACAATGAGCAGTTCTTC.

Many counts were recorded for this clone. The CDR3 protein is CASRADSNQPQHF. CDR3 in DNA: TGTGCCAGCAGAGCGGATAGCAATCAGCCCCAGCATTTT. This chain uses TRBV2 with TRBJ1-5, with D unclear. The germline V gene encodes CDR1 SNHLY and CDR2 FYNNEI. This CDR3 spans 13 amino acids. V was trimmed by 6 bases and J by 0 bases, leaving 6 bases between them. Combining the CDR3 with reference TRBV2 and TRBJ1-5 gives the whole variable domain EPEVTQTPSHQVTQMGQEVILRCVPISNHLYFYWYRQILGQKVEFLVSFYNNEISEKSEIFDDQFSVERPDGSNFTLKIRSTKLEDSAMYFCASRADSNQPQHFGDGTRLSIL.

This sequence joins TRBV5-1 and TRBJ1-1; 7 bases fit TRBD1. Germline CDR1 reads SGHRS; CDR2 reads YFSETQ. After removal of 4 bases from V and 5 bases from J, the junction contained 8 bases not matched to a gene. This CDR3 has 14 amino acids. In DNA form, the CDR3 reads TGCGCCAGCAGCACGCAGGGGGAAGGTACTGAAGCTTTCTTT. Translation gives CASSTQGEGTEAFF.

In this sample, this clone turned up a few times. The V gene is TRBV29-1, the J gene TRBJ2-2, with D possibly being TRBD2 (5 bases). Per germline, CDR1 SQVTM and CDR2 ANQGSEA. There are 15 residues in the CDR3. V was pared by 4 bases and J by 3 bases, with 15 bases between. CDR3 amino acids: CSVAVGLAYTGELFF. Here the CDR3 DNA reads TGCAGCGTTGCGGTCGGGCTAGCTTACACCGGGGAGCTGTTTTTT.

This chain connects TRBV7-6 to TRBJ2-1; possible D gene TRBD1, 6 bases. This CDR3 spans 16 amino acids. Germline V lookup: CDR1 SGHVS, CDR2 FNYEAQ. Trimming stripped 1 base from V and 4 bases from J, with 14 bases between. The CDR3 loop is CASSLVQGKGYNEQFF. The CDR3 DNA sequence: TGTGCCAGCAGCTTAGTTCAGGGGAAGGGTTACAATGAGCAGTTCTTC.

This chain connects TRBV7-2 to TRBJ2-1; tentative D call: TRBD2 (5 bases). Germline V gene lookup returns CDR1 SGHTA and CDR2 FQGNSA. This CDR3 region has 15 residues. Trimming cost V 7 bases and J 5 bases, with 18 bases left between them. CDR3 amino acids: CASTRLDLGDNEQFF. The CDR3 nucleotides are TGTGCCAGCACCCGCCTCGACCTGGGAGACAATGAGCAGTTCTTC.

There are a few counts of this clone. The chain employs TRBV5-1 and TRBJ2-7, with a tentative D call TRBD2 (5 bases). The CDR3 is 13 amino acids. Germline CDR1 SGHRS, CDR2 YFSETQ. The V end was cut by 0 bases, the J end by 9 bases, with 13 bases between. The CDR3 spells CASSLEVGRRQYF. DNA of the CDR3: TGCGCCAGCAGCTTGGAGGTAGGGAGACGGCAGTACTTC.

This clone was seen a handful of times. The gene calls are TRBV10-3 and TRBJ1-3; D not certain. V lost 4 bases and J 0 bases, leaving 7 bases between the germline ends. This CDR3 region has 14 residues. Germline V gives CDR1 ENHRY, CDR2 SYGVKD. The CDR3 here is CAISGTDSGNTIYF. The DNA of the CDR3 is TGTGCCATCAGTGGGACGGACTCTGGAAACACCATATATTTT.

This clone was seen a few times. V usage is TRBV6-1 and J usage is TRBJ2-1, with a tentative D call TRBD1 (7 bases). Germline V gene data show CDR1 as MNHNS and CDR2 as SASEGT. The germline V and J ends were trimmed by 7 bases and 8 bases, with 21 bases remaining between them. CDR3 size: 15 residues. Here the CDR3 DNA reads TGTGCCAGCATTATGCGGGACAGAGAGTTTGATGAGCAGTTCTTC. Amino acid sequence: CASIMRDREFDEQFF.

The chain employs TRBV27 and TRBJ2-1, with a weak D call TRBD1 (5 bases). The germline V gene encodes CDR1 MNHEY and CDR2 SMNVEV (reference sequence). The CDR3 contains 16 residues. The V and J ends lost 6 bases and 5 bases respectively, with 20 bases between them. This CDR3 reads CASSAGQGSVHNEQFF. The CDR3, as DNA: TGTGCCAGCAGCGCCGGGCAGGGCTCTGTACACAATGAGCAGTTCTTC.

In this sample, this clone turned up a few times. The V and J genes are TRBV6-6 and TRBJ2-5, with a tentative D call TRBD2 (6 bases). CDR1 is MNHNY, CDR2 SVGAGI, per germline (reference sequence). V was clipped by 5 bases and J by 1 base, with 14 bases between them. This CDR3 has 15 residues. The CDR3, as DNA: TGTGCCAGCAGTCAGGCCGGGGACTCCCAAGAGACCCAGTACTTC. Protein: CASSQAGDSQETQYF.

This clone was detected a few times. The CDR3 nucleotides read TGCGCCAGCAGCCACCGCGCGGGACAGGGCTACGAGCAGTACTTC. This sequence encodes CASSHRAGQGYEQYF. The chain links TRBV4-1 to TRBJ2-7, with 9 nucleotides matching TRBD1. The CDR3 has 15 residues. The junction had 6 bases not matched to a gene; V was cut back by 3 bases and J by 3 bases. Germline lookup yields CDR1 MGHRA and CDR2 YSYEKL.

This clone was counted a few times. The CDR3 reads CASAHPTGQGVSKRYF. In DNA, the CDR3 is TGTGCCAGCGCTCACCCGACGGGACAGGGAGTTTCCAAGCGATACTTC. This chain joins TRBV18 and TRBJ2-7, with TRBD1 matching 9 bases. Germline CDR1 KGHSH, CDR2 LQKENI. With V trimmed by 8 bases and J by 13 bases, 24 bases remained unmatched. The CDR3 loop spans 16 amino acids.

This clone was observed many times. The V gene is TRBV5-6, the J gene TRBJ2-3; D is perhaps TRBD2 (6 bases). The CDR3 extends over 15 amino acids. The V gene's germline CDR1 is SGHDT and CDR2 YYEEEE. V gave up 0 bases and J gave up 6 bases, with 14 bases separating them. For the CDR3, the DNA is TGTGCCAGCAGCTTGGTTCCCGGAGGGGCCGATACGCAGTATTTT. Protein sequence: CASSLVPGGADTQYF.

This clone was detected many times. The gene calls are TRBV29-1 and TRBJ2-7; tentatively, D is TRBD2 (7 bases). This CDR3 has 14 amino acids. Germline CDR1 is SQVTM and CDR2 is ANQGSEA. V was pared by 6 bases and J by 1 base, with 16 bases between. CDR3 region: CSVKGGGRSYEQYF. DNA for the CDR3: TGCAGCGTCAAGGGGGGAGGGCGTTCCTACGAGCAGTACTTC.

This clone has only a few counts. The genes are TRBV2 and TRBJ1-1; D is unresolved. The germline CDR1 and CDR2 sequences are SNHLY and FYNNEI. The CDR3 is 15 amino acids. V was trimmed by 0 bases and J by 2 bases, leaving 10 bases between them. The chain's CDR3 is CASSEAFGSNTEAFF. As DNA, the CDR3 is TGTGCCAGCAGTGAAGCGTTTGGGAGCAACACTGAAGCTTTCTTT.

This clone has at least ten counts. DNA for the CDR3: TGTGCCAGCAGCGTAGGGAGACAGGGGTGGCGCCATTACAATGAGCAGTTCTTC. Protein sequence: CASSVGRQGWRHYNEQFF. The chain employs TRBV9 and TRBJ2-1, with 8 bases that match TRBD1. The CDR3 contains 18 residues. Germline assignment: CDR1 SGDLS and CDR2 YYNGEE. The V gene end was trimmed by 0 bases and the J gene end by 4 bases; junction bases not matched to a gene: 12.

The count of this clone is one. The chain combines TRBV2 with TRBJ2-2; D possibly matches TRBD1 or TRBD2 (5 bases each). V dropped 6 bases and J dropped 6 bases, with 20 bases sitting between them. This CDR3 is 16 amino acids long. The germline V gene encodes CDR1 SNHLY and CDR2 FYNNEI. The CDR3 is CASSLGSGSGPGELFF. The CDR3, as DNA: TGTGCCAGCAGCCTGGGCAGCGGCTCGGGACCCGGGGAGCTGTTTTTT.

The CDR3 sequence is CACRRLDTQYF. In nucleotides, the CDR3 is TGTGCCTGCAGGCGACTAGATACGCAGTATTTT. The J gene is TRBJ2-3, the V gene TRBV30; no definite D call. Germline V lookup: CDR1 GTSNPN, CDR2 SVGIG (reference sequence). The CDR3 covers 11 residues. V lost 6 bases and J 5 bases, leaving 9 bases between the germline ends. Full variable domain (missing parts from reference TRBV30 and TRBJ2-3): SQTIHQWPATLVQPVGSPLSLECTVEGTSNPNLYWYRQAAGRGLQLLFYSVGIGQISSEVPQNLSASRPQDRQFILSSKKLLLSDSGFYLCACRRLDTQYFGPGTRLTVL.